The source of this TCR beta chain is a study of T cells in Graves' hyperthyroidism and ophthalmopathy. J lost 4 bases, V lost 8 bases, and 4 bases had no gene match. CDR3 length equals 13 residues. Looked up from germline, CDR1 is LNHDA and CDR2 is SQIVND (reference sequence). From RNA transcripts, TCR beta CDR3 regions were amplified. With the HTBI primer set, the TCR CDR3 went through a first round of RT-PCR. In TCRdb, the multiplex PCR reads were re-called with MiXCR into one record per CDR3 protein. Among approximately 600,000 distinct CDR3 sequences listed, less than 25% were seen once. This chain uses TRBV19 with TRBJ2-1, with 8 positions matching TRBD2. Sample: blood. The origin of this receptor is a man aged 30-40 years with Graves' ophthalmopathy. CDR3 nucleotides: TGTGCCAGTGGGACTAGACAGTACAATGAGCAGTTCTTC. It is translated as CASGTRQYNEQFF.